The 5 T cell receptor beta chains listed next were all sequenced from one sample in a study of blood T cell repertoires in COVID-19. The repertoire was sequenced with immunoSEQ multiplex PCR; TCRdb's copy has only in-frame clones and lacks some. The sample lists tens of thousands of clones, more than 90% seen once, with 2.5% to 4% in the top ten. The specimen sequenced was peripheral blood. All receptors derive from a woman in her 70s with active COVID-19.

CDR3 coding DNA: TGCGCCAGCAGCCGAGGGGGCGGTGGGGAGACCCAGTACTTC. Amino acid sequence: CASSRGGGGETQYF. The gene calls are TRBV5-1 and TRBJ2-5, with TRBD1 identical over 7 bases. CDR3 length equals 14 residues. Per the germline V gene, CDR1 is SGHRS and CDR2 is YFSETQ. J gave up 5 bases and V 4 bases, and 8 bases lay outside the gene matches. Drawing the rest from reference TRBV5-1 and TRBJ2-5, the complete variable domain is KAGVTQTPRYLIKTRGQQVTLSCSPISGHRSVSWYQQTPGQGLQFLFEYFSETQRNKGNFPGRFSGRQFSNSRSEMNVSTLELGDSALYLCASSRGGGGETQYFGPGTRLLVL.

The CDR3 coding sequence is TGCGCCAGCAGCGGTTTAGCGAACACTGAAGCTTTCTTT. The encoded protein is CASSGLANTEAFF. This sequence joins TRBV10-1 and TRBJ1-1; D gene uncertain. Germline loops: CDR1 WNHNN, CDR2 SYGVQD (reference sequence). Trimming took off 6 bases at V and 1 base at J, with 9 bases between the two ends. The CDR3 has 13 residues.

The chain joins TRBV5-6 to TRBJ2-7; 7 bases are a match to TRBD2. This CDR3 is 14 amino acids long. Germline V lookup: CDR1 SGHDT, CDR2 YYEEEE. The V segment lost 0 bases and the J segment 4 bases; nucleotides outside the gene matches: 4. The CDR3 region is CASSLVGGGYEQYF. In nucleotides, the CDR3 is TGTGCCAGCAGCTTGGTTGGGGGAGGGTACGAGCAGTACTTC.

This chain joins TRBV15 and TRBJ1-2; 9 bases map to TRBD1. Germline V CDR1 and CDR2: LNHNV, YYDKDF (reference sequence). The CDR3 is 14 amino acids. The V gene end was trimmed by 2 bases and the J gene end by 6 bases; junction bases not matched to a gene: 4. CDR3: CATSRQQGADGYTF. CDR3 DNA sequence: TGTGCCACCAGCAGACAACAGGGGGCCGATGGCTACACCTTC.

The J gene is TRBJ2-2, the V gene TRBV7-8, with D perhaps matching TRBD1 (5 bases). Germline V lookup: CDR1 SGHVS, CDR2 FQNEAQ. Between the trimmed V and J ends, which lost 5 bases and 6 bases, there was a span of 13 bases. CDR3 length: 14 residues. The DNA of the CDR3 is TGTGCCAGCAGCGGACAACGGGTTTCCGGGGAGCTGTTTTTT. Translated: CASSGQRVSGELFF.